This TCR beta chain was identified during a study of beta chain features in type 1 diabetes. Findings and limits, study-wide: Patients' naive, central memory and Treg TCRB repertoires seemed closer to one another than those of healthy donors. Diminished insertions and augmented deletions at VDJ junctions characterized type 1 diabetes patients.

This clone was counted a few times. Its antigen remains unidentified. Expressed TCRB transcripts were sequenced because the isolated RNA had all been reverse transcribed beforehand. The repertoire was sequenced with immunoSEQ multiplex PCR; TCRdb's copy has only in-frame clones and lacks some. The sample contains some 180,000 clones, about 13% of which appear only once. Naive, central memory, regulatory and stem cell-like memory cells within the CD4+ compartment were sorted using CD45RO/CCR7/CD25/CD127/CD95/CD27. The sequenced material came from central memory CD4+ T cells from blood. This receptor was identified in a woman under 30 in good health.

CDR3 region: CASSSGTGVMETQYF. The CDR3, as DNA: TGCGCCAGCAGCTCCGGGACAGGGGTGATGGAGACCCAGTACTTC. The chain joins TRBV5-1 to TRBJ2-5; TRBD1 matches 10 bases. The CDR3 totals 15 residues. The V gene's germline CDR1 is SGHRS and CDR2 YFSETQ. V was pared by 3 bases and J by 5 bases, with 7 bases of the junction left unmatched.